The entry below describes one T cell receptor beta chain. Its antigen remains unknown. This entry belongs to a study of identical twins. Broader study findings: Memory repertoires showed no such pattern, whereas abundant cord blood beta clonotypes carried fewer insertions.

Addition of a universal primer site occurred through template switching, and cDNA carried unique molecular identifiers. TCRdb processed the 5' RACE reads anew with MiXCR; each CDR3 protein has one entry. The sample shows 500,000 or so distinct CDR3 sequences, 14% of them seen only once. V was clipped by 5 bases and J by 0 bases, with 14 bases between them. Germline CDR1 and CDR2: MNHEY and SMNVEV (reference sequence). The CDR3 loop spans 16 amino acids. A further study also used this sample, focusing on yellow fever vaccine responses in identical twins.

Sequenced input: CD4+ T cells sorted from blood. The V and J genes are TRBV27 and TRBJ2-1; TRBD1 or TRBD2 may be the D gene (5 bases each). The TCR was taken from a young woman in good health. CDR3 in amino acids: CASSPLGRNSYNEQFF. As DNA, the CDR3 is TGTGCCAGCAGTCCCCTGGGACGGAACTCCTACAATGAGCAGTTCTTC.